The 20 T cell receptor beta chains reported below all come from one sample, sequenced in a study of blood T cell repertoires in COVID-19. Using immunoSEQ multiplex PCR, the repertoire was profiled, and TCRdb retains in-frame clones only, with some absent. This repertoire shows 20,000 or so clones, roughly nine tenths found once; its top ten account for less than 20%. The sequenced sample was peripheral blood. The source is a human donor in a cohort sampled during active COVID-19.

Relative to its sample, this clone is medium-sized. CDR3 coding DNA: TGTGCCAGCCTGGGACAGGGACCGCAAGAGACCCAGTACTTC. Translation: CASLGQGPQETQYF. The V gene is TRBV7-8, the J gene TRBJ2-5; 9 nucleotides line up with TRBD1. The V and J ends lost 8 bases and 2 bases, in that order; junction bases with no gene match: 6. This CDR3 region has 14 residues. Germline-derived CDR1 and CDR2 are SGHVS and FQNEAQ. Variable domain in full (rest from reference TRBV7-8 and TRBJ2-5): GAGVSQSPRYKVAKRGQDVALRCDPISGHVSLFWYQQALGQGPEFLTYFQNEAQLDKSGLPSDRFFAERPEGSVSTLKIQRTQQEDSAVYLCASLGQGPQETQYFGPGTRLLVL.

This chain's CDR3 is CASSLFSGHSYEQYF. CDR3 DNA: TGCGCCAGCAGCTTGTTTAGCGGGCATTCCTACGAGCAGTACTTC. V gene TRBV5-1 combines with J gene TRBJ2-7; 7 bases line up with TRBD2. Trimming removed 1 base from V and 1 base from J; junction bases left unmatched: 5. The CDR3 contains 15 residues. Germline V lookup: CDR1 SGHRS, CDR2 YFSETQ.

The chain links TRBV5-1 to TRBJ2-5; the match to TRBD2 covers 10 bases. The CDR3 is 16 amino acids. Trimming at V came to 4 bases and at J to 1 base, leaving 7 bases not matched to a gene. From germline, CDR1 is SGHRS and CDR2 YFSETQ. Written as DNA, the CDR3 is TGCGCCAGCAGCCATGGACTAGCGGCTTTCCAAGAGACCCAGTACTTC. Its protein product is CASSHGLAAFQETQYF.

The chain has TRBV6-2 or TRBV6-3 and TRBJ2-3, with D maybe TRBD1 (5 bases). The CDR3 runs to 15 residues. Trimming cost V 6 bases and J 3 bases, with 16 bases left between them. The V gene's germline CDR1 is MNHEY and CDR2 SVGEGT. CDR3 in amino acids: CASSEPTAGTDTQYF. The CDR3 DNA reads as TGTGCCAGCAGCGAACCGACAGCCGGTACAGATACGCAGTATTTT.

This clone was seen once. The rearrangement uses TRBV18 and TRBJ1-2, with TRBD1 identical over 12 bases. The length of the CDR3 is 14 residues. V gave up 7 bases and J gave up 5 bases; unmatched junction bases: 5. In germline, CDR1 is KGHSH, CDR2 LQKENI. The chain's CDR3 is CASFPGQGAYGYTF. In DNA form, the CDR3 reads TGTGCCAGCTTTCCGGGACAGGGGGCGTATGGCTACACCTTC.

The chain is built from TRBV5-8 and TRBJ2-7; no reliable D call. V lost 0 bases, J lost 1 base, and 8 bases lay in between. Germline CDR1 reads SGHTS; CDR2 reads YDEGEE. The CDR3 covers 14 residues. The CDR3 DNA reads as TGTGCCAGCAGCTTGGTTTTCATTTCCTACGAGCAGTACTTC. Translation gives CASSLVFISYEQYF.

The rearrangement uses TRBV9 and TRBJ2-1; D may be TRBD1 (6 bases). The CDR3 contains 16 residues. Looked up from germline, CDR1 is SGDLS and CDR2 is YYNGEE. The V gene lost 0 bases and the J gene lost 1 base, with 11 bases spanning the gap. CDR3 sequence (DNA): TGTGCCAGCAGCGTAGCTGGCAGGGGTTCCTACAATGAGCAGTTCTTC. The encoded protein is CASSVAGRGSYNEQFF. The variable domain in full, completed from reference TRBV9 and TRBJ2-1, reads DSGVTQTPKHLITATGQRVTLRCSPRSGDLSVYWYQQSLDQGLQFLIQYYNGEERAKGNILERFSAQQFPDLHSELNLSSLELGDSALYFCASSVAGRGSYNEQFFGPGTRLTVL.

The chain recombines TRBV7-2 with TRBJ1-1; the D is unclear. The germline CDR1 and CDR2 sequences are SGHTA and FQGNSA. CDR3 length: 13 residues. V lost 7 bases, J lost 4 bases, and 13 bases lay in between. The CDR3 here is CASTQLVGTEAFF. CDR3 coding DNA: TGTGCCAGCACCCAATTGGTCGGCACTGAAGCTTTCTTT.

This clone occurred once. As DNA, the CDR3 is TGTGCCAGCAGTTACTCGACGGGAGGCAGCTCCTACAATGAGCAGTTCTTC. Amino acids: CASSYSTGGSSYNEQFF. The chain has TRBV6-2 or TRBV6-3 and TRBJ2-1; 7 nucleotides line up with TRBD2. Germline CDR1 reads MNHEY; CDR2 reads SVGEGT. This CDR3 contains 17 residues. Trimming took 0 bases from V and 0 from J; bases not matched to a gene: 5.

This chain joins TRBV6-5 and TRBJ1-6, with 10 bases fitting TRBD1. Per germline, CDR1 MNHEY and CDR2 SVGAGI. The V gene end was trimmed by 6 bases and the J gene end by 7 bases; junction bases not matched to a gene: 3. The CDR3 has 14 amino acids. This CDR3 reads CASSRDRGNSPLHF. The CDR3 DNA is TGTGCCAGCAGCAGGGACAGGGGAAATTCACCCCTCCACTTT.

This chain uses TRBV5-1 with TRBJ2-1; D possibly corresponds to TRBD2 (6 bases). Per the germline V gene, CDR1 is SGHRS and CDR2 is YFSETQ. CDR3 length equals 14 residues. Trimming shortened V by 3 bases and J by 5 bases, and 12 bases separated the two germline ends. The CDR3: CASSSPGLNNEQFF. CDR3 sequence (DNA): TGCGCCAGCAGCTCGCCGGGACTTAACAATGAGCAGTTCTTC.

This sequence joins TRBV3-1 (or the pseudogene TRBV3-2) and TRBJ2-2; D is unresolved. Deletions cut 0 bases from V and 8 bases from J, with 4 bases between. This CDR3 spans 12 amino acids. The germline V gene has CDR1 LGHDT and CDR2 YNNKEL (reference sequence). CDR3 DNA: TGTGCCAGCAGCCAAGAAGCAGGGGAGCTGTTTTTT. It encodes CASSQEAGELFF.

The chain combines TRBV24-1 with TRBJ2-1; the D gene is possibly TRBD2 (6 bases). V was pared by 3 bases and J by 8 bases, with 22 bases between. Per germline, CDR1 KGHDR and CDR2 SFDVKD. This CDR3 is 17 amino acids long. The CDR3 nucleotides are TGTGCCACCAGTGATGGTGGCTTAGCGGCGTTCCGGCATGAGCAGTTCTTC. This gives the protein CATSDGGLAAFRHEQFF.

This clone is medium-sized (0.01 to 0.1%) by share. This chain connects TRBV5-6 to TRBJ1-2; D not resolved. This CDR3 region has 14 residues. Germline V CDR1 and CDR2: SGHDT, YYEEEE. V lost 1 base and J lost 7, with 14 bases in between. The CDR3 DNA sequence: TGTGCCAGCAGCTTGTTTGCAGGATCAAGTGGCTACACCTTC. This codes for CASSLFAGSSGYTF.

J is TRBJ2-2 and V is TRBV27, with TRBD2 matching over 8 bases. The CDR3 totals 18 residues. Germline CDR1 MNHEY, CDR2 SMNVEV (reference sequence). With V trimmed by 1 base and J by 4 bases, 11 bases remained unmatched. CDR3 DNA: TGTGCCAGCAGTTTATTTCCGGCTTCGGGAGGGTCCACCGGGGAGCTGTTTTTT. Protein sequence: CASSLFPASGGSTGELFF.

The chain joins TRBV15 to TRBJ1-1; 8 bases line up with TRBD1. The germline V gene has CDR1 LNHNV and CDR2 YYDKDF (reference sequence). This CDR3 region has 14 residues. The ends lost 0 bases at V and 7 bases at J; junction bases unmatched: 4. The CDR3 spells CATSREVGTGEAFF. The DNA for the CDR3 is TGTGCCACCAGCAGAGAGGTAGGGACAGGTGAAGCTTTCTTT.

This clone was detected only a few times. V usage is TRBV6-4 and J usage is TRBJ2-6; TRBD1 matches at 7 bases. The J segment lost 2 bases and the V segment lost 3 bases, leaving 1 base of the junction unmatched. This CDR3 is built from 15 residues. Germline values: CDR1 MRHNA, CDR2 SNTAGT. The CDR3 DNA follows: TGTGCCAGCAGTGATCAGGGGGCTGGGGCCAACGTCCTGACTTTC. Protein sequence: CASSDQGAGANVLTF.

The CDR3: CASSQGTSGLNEQFF. The CDR3 DNA reads as TGTGCCAGCAGCCAAGGGACTAGCGGGCTGAATGAGCAGTTCTTC. J is TRBJ2-1 and V is TRBV3-1 (or the pseudogene TRBV3-2); 11 bases match TRBD2. From germline, CDR1 is LGHDT and CDR2 YNNKEL (reference sequence). There are 15 residues in the CDR3. V lost 1 base, J lost 7 bases, and 3 bases stayed unmatched.

This sequence joins TRBV19 and TRBJ1-4; a weak D match, TRBD1 (6 bases). Germline lookup yields CDR1 LNHDA and CDR2 SQIVND (reference sequence). Deletions cut 6 bases from V and 4 bases from J, with 12 bases between. The CDR3 sequence is 14 residues long. The CDR3 region has the DNA TGTGCCAGTAGCGGCGGGGGCCTTAATGAAAAACTGTTTTTT. Amino acid sequence: CASSGGGLNEKLFF. The full variable domain, its missing parts supplied by reference TRBV19 and TRBJ1-4, is DGGITQSPKYLFRKEGQNVTLSCEQNLNHDAMYWYRQDPGQGLRLIYYSQIVNDFQKGDIAEGYSVSREKKESFPLTVTSAQKNPTAFYLCASSGGGLNEKLFFGSGTQLSVL.

The V gene is TRBV4-1, the J gene TRBJ1-2; D not resolved. The CDR3 extends over 16 amino acids. Germline V gene sequence: CDR1 MGHRA, CDR2 YSYEKL. Trimming cost V 0 bases and J 6 bases, with 17 bases left between them. The CDR3 DNA follows: TGCGCCAGCAGCCAAGATTCCGGGGTTGGGCTGAATGGCTACACCTTC. This encodes CASSQDSGVGLNGYTF.